The present T cell receptor beta chain was sequenced within a study of blood T cell repertoires in COVID-19. Study overall: Sites in the United States, Italy and Spain provided acute and convalescent COVID-19 samples.

This clone was recorded a few times. Seattle's cohort entered during active infection and was followed longitudinally. Study processing details: From reference gene primer amplification, estimates of nucleated cell counts were derived. Here immunoSEQ multiplex PCR was the method, and the copy in TCRdb shows in-frame clones only, minus some. That table gives V, J and clone size, and the DNA gave D and trimming. The profile covers 200,000 or so clones, with around four fifths appearing a single time and approximately 0.9% taken by the ten largest. Germline CDR1 reads SQVTM; CDR2 reads ANQGSEA. The CDR3 runs 12 residues. V was trimmed by 6 bases and J by 4 bases, leaving 10 bases between them.

The chain uses TRBV29-1 and TRBJ1-3; TRBD1 might be the D (6 bases). The source material was peripheral blood. The origin of this receptor is a man in his 60s with COVID-19, enrolled during active disease. The chain's CDR3 is CSVDSEGNTIYF. The CDR3 nucleotides are TGCAGCGTGGACAGTGAAGGAAACACCATATATTTT.